Following are 2 T cell receptor beta chains from one sample sequenced in a study of CD8 T cells in ankylosing spondylitis. Whole-study results and caveats: A TCR beta motif made of roughly eight highly homologous variants seemed typical of ankylosing spondylitis blood.

Their target antigens are unknown. TCRdb passed the 5' RACE reads through MiXCR, listing each CDR3 protein once. The sample consists of more than 300,000 distinct CDR3 sequences, approximately 8% of them appearing once. Sequenced input: blood, either unsorted or a sorted T cell fraction (not recorded which). The receptors were gathered from a male donor with ankylosing spondylitis.

This clonotype has more than one count but fewer than ten. The chain employs TRBV20-1 and TRBJ2-7; possibly TRBD1 for D (6 bases). The V end lost 5 bases, the J end lost 0 bases, and 11 bases lay between the germline ends. The CDR3 is 13 residues long. Germline V gives CDR1 DFQATT, CDR2 SNEGSKA (reference sequence). The CDR3 protein is CSAPDRISYEQYF. CDR3 nucleotide sequence: TGCAGTGCTCCAGACAGGATCTCCTACGAGCAGTACTTC.

This clonotype was observed a handful of times. The chain uses TRBV3-1 and TRBJ2-7; 15 bases match TRBD2. Germline-derived CDR1 and CDR2 are LGHDT and YNNKEL (reference sequence). CDR3 length: 19 amino acids. The V segment lost 4 bases and the J segment 4 bases; nucleotides outside the gene matches: 14. CDR3 residues: CASSPVGTSGRTGIYEQYF. CDR3 in DNA: TGTGCCAGCAGCCCAGTCGGGACTAGCGGGAGGACGGGGATATACGAGCAGTACTTC.